This TCR beta chain was retrieved from a study of T cells after yellow fever vaccination. This clonotype came up a few times. Each CDR3 protein is one row after TCRdb ran MiXCR on the 5' RACE reads. The table lists 300,000 to 400,000 distinct CDR3 sequences, under 15% of them singletons. The sequence derives from a man between 18 and 35 years old who received the YFV17D yellow fever vaccine. This specimen consisted of CD4+ T cells sorted from PBMCs, obtained 15 days after the yellow fever booster vaccination.

The CDR3, as DNA: TGTGCCAGCTCACTGCAGAGAAGATACGAAGAGCAGTACTTC. It is translated as CASSLQRRYEEQYF. V and J are TRBV18 and TRBJ2-7; D not certain. The CDR3 covers 14 residues. The V gene's germline CDR1 is KGHSH and CDR2 LQKENI. V gave up 4 bases and J gave up 7 bases, with 17 bases separating them.